This T cell receptor (beta chain) was sequenced for a study of metastatic and nonmetastatic thyroid tumors. Overall study context: Repertoires of blood and of tissue (tumor or nodule) from malignant and benign thyroid patients were compared. Study-wide points: Reportedly, malignant thyroid tumors had significantly higher TCR beta diversity than benign nodules, in blood and tumor.

TCRdb reanalyzed the PCR reads with MiXCR. This sample carries approximately 30,000 clones, about a sixth of them seen once, and the ten largest clones take 3.4%. No patient received treatment before thyroid surgery. Germline V CDR1 and CDR2: SGHNT, YYREEE (reference sequence). The CDR3 has 18 residues. Trimming took 1 base from V and 7 from J, leaving 23 bases between them. In the case of this clone: The antigen is undetermined. This may be a read error: a much more frequent sequence differs by one nucleotide. The same CDR3 is also encoded by other DNA sequences in this sample.

The V gene is TRBV5-4, the J gene TRBJ2-2; D call uncertain. Source material: blood. The source of this sequence is a female donor with papillary thyroid cancer or a benign thyroid nodule (not recorded which). Some clones in this sample may be carry-over from other donors' samples. CDR3 protein: CASSLSLQPKSMVGELFF. CDR3 bases: TGTGCCAGCAGCTTGTCTCTACAGCCTAAGTCTATGGTCGGGGAGCTGTTTTTT.